This T cell receptor beta chain was identified during a study of blood T cell repertoires in COVID-19. Study-level information: The United States, Italy and Spain provided the acute and convalescent COVID-19 samples. T cells, B-cell-depleted T cells, or PBMCs provided the cDNA or gDNA that served as material.

The V end lost 0 bases, the J end lost 0 bases, and 11 bases lay between the germline ends. This CDR3 is 15 amino acids long. The germline V gene has CDR1 SQVTM and CDR2 ANQGSEA. Authors' methods: Cell counts per sample came from amplifying reference gene primers. Using immunoSEQ multiplex PCR, the repertoire was profiled, and TCRdb retains in-frame clones only, with some absent. The DNA was the basis for D and trimming; V, J and clone size are from that table. The table records more than 250,000 clones, around 90% of them present only once. This clone was observed a few times. This sequence originates from a man younger than 35 who had recovered from COVID-19. Sequencing was carried out using peripheral blood. The chain couples TRBV29-1 to TRBJ1-1; D ambiguous. The CDR3: CSVEDWAPMNTEAFF. The CDR3 DNA sequence: TGCAGCGTTGAAGATTGGGCACCCATGAACACTGAAGCTTTCTTT.